This T cell receptor beta chain was sequenced in a study of identical twins. Broader study findings: Fewer insertions were carried by abundant cord blood beta clonotypes, but none was seen in memory repertoires.

Turning to this clonotype: The antigen is unknown.

The J segment lost 7 bases and the V segment lost 0 bases, leaving 10 bases of the junction unmatched. Germline-derived CDR1 and CDR2 are MGHRA and YSYEKL. The CDR3 has 17 amino acids. In TCRdb, the 5' RACE reads were re-called with MiXCR into one record per CDR3 protein. The sample records some 1,700,000 distinct CDR3 sequences, under 35% being singletons. Sequencing used cord blood. V gene TRBV4-1 combines with J gene TRBJ1-2; 11 bases are a match to TRBD1. The receptor's source is a newborn girl in good health. The CDR3 region is CASSQDPWGDRGSGYTF. DNA for the CDR3: TGCGCCAGCAGCCAAGATCCATGGGGGGACAGGGGGTCTGGCTACACCTTC.